The 30 T cell receptor beta chains below were found in one sample sequenced in a study of blood T cell repertoires in COVID-19. TCRdb keeps only in-frame clones here, not all; method: immunoSEQ multiplex PCR. The sample records over 100,000 clones, about 90% being singletons. Sequences were obtained from peripheral blood. These receptors all come from a man aged 50-59 years with active COVID-19.

The genes are TRBV11-2 and TRBJ2-5; 9 positions agree with TRBD1. J gave up 4 bases and V 4 bases, and 19 bases lay outside the gene matches. Germline lookup yields CDR1 SGHAT and CDR2 FQNNGV. This CDR3 has 19 amino acids. Written as DNA, the CDR3 is TGTGCCAGCAGCTCCACAACAGGGGGCGGAGGACCGAATATAGAGACCCAGTACTTC. It translates to CASSSTTGGGGPNIETQYF.

This chain joins TRBV5-4 and TRBJ2-3; no firm D call. CDR3 length: 14 residues. The ends were cut back, 4 bases at V and 1 base at J, with 10 bases in the middle. Germline CDR1 is SGHNT and CDR2 is YYREEE (reference sequence). This CDR3 reads CASSVLIGTDTQYF. The CDR3, as DNA: TGTGCCAGCAGCGTCTTAATTGGCACAGATACGCAGTATTTT.

The chain couples TRBV5-1 to TRBJ1-2, with TRBD1 identical over 8 bases. V lost 4 bases to trimming and J lost 0 bases; unmatched junction nucleotides: 11. The CDR3 totals 17 residues. CDR1 and CDR2 from the germline V gene are SGHRS and YFSETQ. In DNA, the CDR3 is TGCGCCAGCAGCCTCGACAGGGGTCGGACCACTAACTATGGCTACACCTTC. Translated: CASSLDRGRTTNYGYTF.

The chain joins TRBV9 to TRBJ1-1; TRBD1 matches 10 bases. V gave up 3 bases and J gave up 4 bases; unmatched junction bases: 6. There are 15 residues in the CDR3. Germline V gene lookup returns CDR1 SGDLS and CDR2 YYNGEE. The CDR3 DNA reads as TGTGCCAGCAGCGCCCGACAGGGGGCGAGCACTGAAGCTTTCTTT. Protein sequence: CASSARQGASTEAFF. Full variable domain (remainder filled in from reference TRBV9 and TRBJ1-1): DSGVTQTPKHLITATGQRVTLRCSPRSGDLSVYWYQQSLDQGLQFLIQYYNGEERAKGNILERFSAQQFPDLHSELNLSSLELGDSALYFCASSARQGASTEAFFGQGTRLTVV.

The chain couples TRBV5-1 to TRBJ2-1; 9 nucleotides agree with TRBD1. Unmatched junction bases numbered 8, after V lost 4 bases and J lost 3 bases. The V gene's germline CDR1 is SGHRS and CDR2 YFSETQ. The CDR3 totals 16 residues. The CDR3 spells CASSLAPGQGYNEQFF. The CDR3 coding sequence is TGCGCCAGCAGCCTCGCACCGGGACAGGGCTACAATGAGCAGTTCTTC.

The chain links TRBV10-2 to TRBJ1-2, with 9 positions matching TRBD1. The ends lost 5 bases at V and 4 bases at J; junction bases unmatched: 5. There are 14 residues in the CDR3. Germline CDR1 and CDR2: WSHSY and SAAADI. The CDR3 DNA follows: TGCGCCAGCAGTACGGGGACAGGGACCTATGGCTACACCTTC. It yields the protein CASSTGTGTYGYTF.

The J gene is TRBJ1-4, the V gene TRBV19, with D perhaps matching TRBD1 (5 bases). CDR1 and CDR2 (germline): LNHDA, SQIVND (reference sequence). The CDR3 runs to 15 residues. V gave up 5 bases and J gave up 4 bases, with 14 bases separating them. CDR3: CASSSPGLSNEKLFF. The CDR3 DNA reads TGTGCCAGTAGTTCTCCGGGACTGAGTAATGAAAAACTGTTTTTT.

The genes are TRBV19 and TRBJ2-5; tentatively, D is TRBD2 (8 bases). Germline CDR1 reads LNHDA; CDR2 reads SQIVND (reference sequence). V was pared by 0 bases and J by 4 bases, with 24 bases between. The CDR3 extends over 19 amino acids. CDR3 coding DNA: TGTGCCAGTAGTATAGATATCCCCGGGACTAGTGCAGGGGGAGAGACCCAGTACTTC. The encoded protein is CASSIDIPGTSAGGETQYF.

The J gene is TRBJ1-1, the V gene TRBV5-5, with 9 bases that match TRBD1. This CDR3 comprises 15 residues. The ends lost 0 bases at V and 6 bases at J; junction bases unmatched: 6. Germline V gene sequence: CDR1 SGHKS, CDR2 YYEKEE (reference sequence). For the CDR3, the DNA is TGTGCCAGCAGCTTGGTTGGGACAGGGACATCTGAAGCTTTCTTT. As protein: CASSLVGTGTSEAFF.

The chain recombines TRBV9 with TRBJ2-3, with a tentative D call TRBD2 (7 bases). The CDR3 loop spans 15 amino acids. V was clipped by 3 bases and J by 3 bases, with 14 bases between them. Germline CDR1 reads SGDLS; CDR2 reads YYNGEE. The chain's CDR3 is CASSAVGGLTDTQYF. The CDR3 coding sequence is TGTGCCAGCAGCGCTGTCGGGGGGCTGACAGATACGCAGTATTTT.

The chain employs TRBV3-1 (or the pseudogene TRBV3-2) and TRBJ1-5; TRBD1 agrees at 7 bases. This CDR3 has 15 amino acids. V lost 4 bases and J lost 2; bases outside the gene matches: 5. CDR1 and CDR2 (germline): LGHDT, YNNKEL (reference sequence). As DNA, the CDR3 is TGTGCCAGCAGCCCCTCAGGACAGGGCAATCAGCCCCAGCATTTT. Translation: CASSPSGQGNQPQHF.

This clone was detected only once. The chain has TRBV15 and TRBJ2-2, with D perhaps matching TRBD1 (6 bases). Germline V gene sequence: CDR1 LNHNV, CDR2 YYDKDF (reference sequence). Trimming left V 0 bases short and J 6 bases short, with 14 bases between. The CDR3 consists of 16 residues. The chain's CDR3 is CATSRDGGPIPGELFF. The CDR3 bases are TGTGCCACCAGCAGAGATGGGGGCCCCATCCCCGGGGAGCTGTTTTTT.

The genes are TRBV18 and TRBJ2-7, with 11 bases lining up with TRBD2. CDR1 KGHSH and CDR2 LQKENI come from the germline V gene. The J segment lost 0 bases and the V segment lost 6 bases, leaving 7 bases of the junction unmatched. The CDR3 consists of 16 residues. The CDR3 nucleotides are TGTGCCAGCTCGACTAGCGGGGAAATTGGCTCCTACGAGCAGTACTTC. This codes for CASSTSGEIGSYEQYF.

This clone was seen only a few times. The V gene is TRBV7-2, the J gene TRBJ2-7, with D tentatively TRBD1 (5 bases). Germline V lookup: CDR1 SGHTA, CDR2 FQGNSA. With 1 base removed from V and 3 bases from J, the gap between germline ends came to 10 bases. There are 14 residues in the CDR3. CDR3 residues: CASSLDGRDYEQYF. CDR3 DNA sequence: TGTGCCAGCAGCTTAGACGGCAGGGACTACGAGCAGTACTTC.

J is TRBJ1-4 and V is TRBV11-1; 7 bases match TRBD1. The germline V gene has CDR1 SGHAT and CDR2 FQDESV (reference sequence). The length of the CDR3 is 13 residues. Germline trimming cut 5 bases from V and 7 bases from J; bases unmatched to any gene: 4. The CDR3 spells CASSARQGEKLFF. Written as DNA, the CDR3 is TGTGCCAGCAGCGCTCGACAGGGTGAAAAACTGTTTTTT. Full variable domain (rest looked up from reference TRBV11-1 and TRBJ1-4): EAEVAQSPRYKITEKSQAVAFWCDPISGHATLYWYRQILGQGPELLVQFQDESVVDDSQLPKDRFSAERLKGVDSTLKIQPAELGDSAMYLCASSARQGEKLFFGSGTQLSVL.

The chain is built from TRBV2 and TRBJ1-5; no clear D gene. Germline CDR1 is SNHLY and CDR2 is FYNNEI. V lost 4 bases and J lost 5, with 9 bases in between. This CDR3 comprises 13 residues. CDR3 in amino acids: CASSAEGDQPQHF. The CDR3 DNA follows: TGTGCCAGCAGTGCGGAGGGAGATCAGCCCCAGCATTTT.

The chain couples TRBV4-2 to TRBJ2-3; D unresolved. CDR3 length equals 15 residues. The germline V gene has CDR1 LGHNA and CDR2 YNFKEQ. V shed 0 bases and J shed 4 bases, with 11 bases lying between them. CDR3 sequence reads: CASSQEYNRPDTQYF. The CDR3 nucleotides read TGTGCCAGCAGCCAAGAATATAACAGACCAGATACGCAGTATTTT.

This chain uses TRBV7-3 with TRBJ2-1, with 12 bases that match TRBD2. The germline V gene has CDR1 SGHTA and CDR2 FQGTGA. Trimming took 4 bases from V and 7 from J; bases not matched to a gene: 5. CDR3 size: 15 residues. The CDR3 bases are TGTGCCAGCAGCTCGACTAGCGGGGGTCGGAATGAGCAGTTCTTC. Amino acids: CASSSTSGGRNEQFF.

The V call is TRBV5-5, the J call TRBJ1-2; D possibly corresponds to TRBD1 (5 bases). Germline V gives CDR1 SGHKS, CDR2 YYEKEE (reference sequence). CDR3 length: 15 amino acids. Trimming stripped 6 bases from V and 3 bases from J, with 18 bases between. Here the CDR3 reads CASIPEGRGYYGYTF. CDR3 DNA sequence: TGTGCCAGCATACCTGAGGGGCGGGGGTACTATGGCTACACCTTC. Together with reference TRBV5-5 and TRBJ1-2, the CDR3 gives the full variable domain: DAGVTQSPTHLIKTRGQQVTLRCSPISGHKSVSWYQQVLGQGPQFIFQYYEKEERGRGNFPDRFSARQFPNYSSELNVNALLLGDSALYLCASIPEGRGYYGYTFGSGTRLTVV.

Notes on this clone: The sample contains more than one DNA sequence encoding this CDR3. This rearrangement joins TRBV6-5 to TRBJ1-3, with a weak D call TRBD1 (6 bases). V lost 4 bases, J lost 4 bases, and 8 bases lay in between. This CDR3 is built from 13 residues. The germline V gene has CDR1 MNHEY and CDR2 SVGAGI. CDR3 loop: CASSLTGGNTIYF. In DNA, the CDR3 is TGTGCCAGCAGTTTAACAGGGGGAAACACCATATATTTT.

The chain couples TRBV30 to TRBJ1-6; D is ambiguous. This CDR3 contains 14 residues. The V end was cut by 5 bases, the J end by 0 bases, with 8 bases between. The V gene's germline CDR1 is GTSNPN and CDR2 SVGIG (reference sequence). CDR3 DNA: TGTGCCTGGGGCCTCGGCTCCTATAATTCACCCCTCCACTTT. Translated, it gives CAWGLGSYNSPLHF.

This chain uses TRBV4-2 with TRBJ2-5; 11 bases match TRBD2. This CDR3 comprises 18 residues. Trimming cost V 0 bases and J 5 bases; bases outside gene matches: 11. CDR1 and CDR2 from the germline V gene are LGHNA and YNFKEQ. CDR3 bases: TGTGCCAGCAGCCAAGACTCCGCTAGCGGGGGGAAGTACGAGACCCAGTACTTC. As protein: CASSQDSASGGKYETQYF.

V and J are TRBV6-6 and TRBJ2-7; tentative D call: TRBD1 (5 bases). Germline-derived CDR1 and CDR2 are MNHNY and SVGAGI (reference sequence). V lost 8 bases to trimming and J lost 1 base, with 12 bases between them. The CDR3 is 13 amino acids. In DNA form, the CDR3 reads TGTGCCAGCTTGGGTACAGGTTCCTACGAGCAGTACTTC. This encodes CASLGTGSYEQYF.

The chain employs TRBV12-3 or TRBV12-4 and TRBJ1-1; no reliable D call. The CDR3 is made up of 12 amino acids. The V and J ends lost 3 bases and 6 bases respectively, with 8 bases between them. The CDR3 DNA follows: TGTGCCAGCAGTTTTGGGCAGGCTGAAGCTTTCTTT. It encodes CASSFGQAEAFF.

The chain carries TRBV4-1 and TRBJ1-4; possibly TRBD1 for D (6 bases). CDR3 length: 16 residues. Trimming left V 1 base short and J 5 bases short, with 14 bases between. Germline CDR1 is MGHRA and CDR2 is YSYEKL. In DNA, the CDR3 is TGCGCCAGCAGCCAAGCACTGGCAGGGGCAAATGAAAAACTGTTTTTT. Translating gives CASSQALAGANEKLFF.

The rearrangement uses TRBV7-2 and TRBJ1-5; 10 nucleotides match TRBD1. V lost 5 bases and J lost 10; bases outside the gene matches: 14. CDR1 and CDR2 from the germline V gene are SGHTA and FQGNSA. This CDR3 is 16 amino acids long. The chain's CDR3 is CASSASTGGVRSPQHF. CDR3 coding DNA: TGTGCCAGCAGCGCCTCGACAGGGGGCGTACGGTCTCCCCAGCATTTT.

This chain links TRBV6-5 with TRBJ2-7, with TRBD2 as a possible D gene (6 bases). Germline CDR1 MNHEY, CDR2 SVGAGI. The CDR3 contains 13 residues. V gave up 5 bases and J gave up 3 bases, with 11 bases separating them. The chain's CDR3 is CASSLASRYEQYF. For the CDR3, the DNA is TGTGCCAGCAGTCTAGCGAGCCGCTACGAGCAGTACTTC.

The chain recombines TRBV12-5 with TRBJ1-5; D uncertain. The CDR3 runs 17 residues. The V gene lost 0 bases and the J gene lost 1 base, with 13 bases spanning the gap. Germline values: CDR1 LGHNT, CDR2 FRNRAP. The CDR3 loop reads CASGLVPGTLSNQPQHF. In nucleotides, the CDR3 is TGTGCTAGTGGTTTGGTACCGGGTACACTCAGCAATCAGCCCCAGCATTTT.

Points on this clone: The germline gene is not matched at one end of the junction; a read error may be the cause. The chain links TRBV30 to TRBJ1-2; TRBD1 might be the D (5 bases). The germline V gene has CDR1 GTSNPN and CDR2 SVGIG (reference sequence). The CDR3 runs to 9 residues. The CDR3 loop is CAWKRNRPF. CDR3 in DNA: TGTGCCTGGAAGAGGAACAGGCCTTTT.

This clone was observed a single time. The J gene is TRBJ2-2, the V gene TRBV5-4; TRBD2 matches 8 bases. This CDR3 has 15 amino acids. Trimming took 5 bases from V and 2 from J; bases not matched to a gene: 5. Per germline, CDR1 SGHNT and CDR2 YYREEE (reference sequence). CDR3 bases: TGTGCCAGCAGTCTAGCGGGCAAAAACACCGGGGAGCTGTTTTTT. It is translated as CASSLAGKNTGELFF. The variable domain in full, completed from reference TRBV5-4 and TRBJ2-2, reads ETGVTQSPTHLIKTRGQQVTLRCSSQSGHNTVSWYQQALGQGPQFIFQYYREEENGRGNFPPRFSGLQFPNYSSELNVNALELDDSALYLCASSLAGKNTGELFFGEGSRLTVL.